The 20 T cell receptor beta chains reported below all come from one sample, sequenced in a study of blood T cell repertoires in COVID-19. The table came from immunoSEQ multiplex PCR; TCRdb's copy has only in-frame clones and leaves some out. The table records under 300,000 clones, 70% to 85% of them present only once. Specimen: peripheral blood. Source of these receptors: a man aged 40-49 years who had recovered from COVID-19.

The CDR3: CASRDRRGHSTDTQYF. CDR3 in DNA: TGTGCCAGCAGAGATAGGCGGGGGCATAGCACAGATACGCAGTATTTT. The chain recombines TRBV2 with TRBJ2-3; D might be TRBD2 (7 bases). V lost 6 bases and J lost 0, with 16 bases in between. Germline V gives CDR1 SNHLY, CDR2 FYNNEI. This CDR3 is built from 16 residues.

This chain links TRBV30 with TRBJ2-7; D possibly corresponds to TRBD2 (7 bases). The CDR3 has 13 amino acids. The germline CDR1 and CDR2 sequences are GTSNPN and SVGIG (reference sequence). V was shortened by 3 bases and J by 12 bases, with 21 bases between the two germline ends. Here the CDR3 reads CAWSGGTWVIRYF. The CDR3 DNA sequence: TGTGCCTGGAGCGGGGGGACATGGGTGATCCGGTACTTC.

This clone was picked up one time. The chain is built from TRBV5-1 and TRBJ1-6, with 7 bases lining up with TRBD1. The trim removed 4 bases at V and 7 bases at J, leaving 8 bases unmatched. Germline V gives CDR1 SGHRS, CDR2 YFSETQ. The CDR3 totals 15 residues. Here the CDR3 DNA reads TGCGCCAGCAGCCCAAACAGGGGAGGCAATTCACCCCTCCACTTT. Residues: CASSPNRGGNSPLHF.

CDR3 region: CASSPRHQSYEQYF. CDR3 DNA: TGTGCCAGCAGCCCGAGACATCAGTCCTACGAGCAGTACTTC. J is TRBJ2-7 and V is TRBV5-5, with unresolved D. Germline assignment: CDR1 SGHKS and CDR2 YYEKEE (reference sequence). Trimming took 4 bases from V and 1 from J, leaving 12 bases between them. There are 14 residues in the CDR3.

The J gene is TRBJ1-2, the V gene TRBV28; D perhaps matches TRBD1 (6 bases). Germline lookup yields CDR1 MDHEN and CDR2 SYDVKM. The ends were cut back, 7 bases at V and 5 bases at J, with 17 bases in the middle. The length of the CDR3 is 14 residues. This chain's CDR3 is CASIQGGARYGYTF. The CDR3 DNA follows: TGTGCCAGCATCCAAGGGGGGGCTCGTTATGGCTACACCTTC.

This chain's CDR3 is CASRYVGGLAFF. CDR3 in DNA: TGTGCCAGTAGATACGTTGGGGGCCTGGCTTTCTTT. This chain connects TRBV19 to TRBJ1-1; D is possibly TRBD1 (6 bases). The CDR3 covers 12 residues. Germline CDR1 and CDR2: LNHDA and SQIVND (reference sequence). V lost 6 bases to trimming and J lost 11 bases, with 16 bases between them.

The chain uses TRBV5-1 and TRBJ1-1; 12 bases align to TRBD1. The J segment lost 1 base and the V segment lost 4 bases, leaving 5 bases of the junction unmatched. CDR1 is SGHRS and CDR2 is YFSETQ in the germline V gene. This CDR3 has 16 residues. The CDR3, as DNA: TGCGCCAGCAGCCCTGGGACAGGGGGCAGGAACACTGAAGCTTTCTTT. Its protein product is CASSPGTGGRNTEAFF.

The chain recombines TRBV27 with TRBJ2-1; tentatively, D is TRBD2 (6 bases). The V end lost 4 bases, the J end lost 3 bases, and 13 bases lay between the germline ends. Germline V lookup: CDR1 MNHEY, CDR2 SMNVEV (reference sequence). The CDR3 is made up of 15 amino acids. The DNA of the CDR3 is TGTGCCAGCAGTTATTCAGCGGGTGGCTACAATGAGCAGTTCTTC. Protein product: CASSYSAGGYNEQFF.

The chain couples TRBV6-5 to TRBJ2-3, with 7 positions matching TRBD2. J lost 0 bases, V lost 7 bases, and 7 bases had no gene match. This CDR3 has 15 amino acids. Germline V gives CDR1 MNHEY, CDR2 SVGAGI. The CDR3 here is CASTSSGSSTDTQYF. DNA of the CDR3: TGTGCCAGCACCAGTAGCGGGTCTAGCACAGATACGCAGTATTTT.

The J gene is TRBJ1-6, the V gene TRBV4-3, with D hard to call. Trimming left V 3 bases short and J 10 bases short, with 13 bases between. CDR1 and CDR2 (germline): LGHNA, YSLEER. This CDR3 has 14 residues. The CDR3 region has the DNA TGCGCCAGCAGCCAGTACCCGGGAGGCTCACCCCTCCACTTT. Protein product: CASSQYPGGSPLHF.

The V gene is TRBV7-9, the J gene TRBJ1-2; D possibly corresponds to TRBD1 (6 bases). Germline lookup yields CDR1 SEHNR and CDR2 FQNEAQ (reference sequence). Trimming took 2 bases from V and 8 from J, leaving 15 bases between them. The CDR3 is 14 residues long. The CDR3 DNA reads TGTGCCAGCAGCTTACTGCCAAATGGGGGCGGCTACACCTTC. Its translation is CASSLLPNGGGYTF.

J is TRBJ1-5 and V is TRBV5-5; 10 bases are shared with TRBD1. Per the germline V gene, CDR1 is SGHKS and CDR2 is YYEKEE (reference sequence). The CDR3 has 14 residues. Trimming cost V 2 bases and J 7 bases; bases outside gene matches: 3. The DNA of the CDR3 is TGTGCCAGCAGCTTCGGGACAGGGGAACAGCCCCAGCATTTT. This sequence encodes CASSFGTGEQPQHF.

Concerning this clone: The same CDR3 can be traced to other DNA sequences in this sample. The J gene is TRBJ1-2, the V gene TRBV2; 8 bases align to TRBD1. V gave up 6 bases and J gave up 2 bases; unmatched junction bases: 11. The CDR3 length is 16 residues. Germline assignment: CDR1 SNHLY and CDR2 FYNNEI. The DNA of the CDR3 is TGTGCCAGCAGGGGAAGCGTGCAGGGGGCGAACTATGGCTACACCTTC. It encodes CASRGSVQGANYGYTF.

The chain carries TRBV3-1 (or the pseudogene TRBV3-2) and TRBJ2-2; 9 bases map to TRBD2. The germline V gene encodes CDR1 LGHDT and CDR2 YNNKEL (reference sequence). Trimming cost V 3 bases and J 3 bases; bases outside gene matches: 11. This CDR3 has 18 amino acids. Here the CDR3 DNA reads TGTGCCAGCAGCCAGGCTAGCGGGAAACGGCCTTACACCGGGGAGCTGTTTTTT. Its translation is CASSQASGKRPYTGELFF.

The V and J genes are TRBV6-5 and TRBJ2-7; 7 bases fit TRBD2. Germline CDR1 and CDR2: MNHEY and SVGAGI. J was trimmed by 1 base and V by 6 bases; bases with no gene match: 9. CDR3 size: 15 residues. The CDR3 coding sequence is TGTGCCAGCAGAGAGCAGGGAGGGAGGTCCTACGAGCAGTACTTC. Protein sequence: CASREQGGRSYEQYF.

The chain joins TRBV3-1 (or the pseudogene TRBV3-2) to TRBJ1-3, with a weak D call TRBD1 (5 bases). Germline values: CDR1 LGHDT, CDR2 YNNKEL (reference sequence). V lost 6 bases to trimming and J lost 0 bases, with 9 bases between them. CDR3 size: 14 residues. The CDR3 DNA reads TGTGCCAGCAGTCTCAGGGACTCTGGAAACACCATATATTTT. Translated, it gives CASSLRDSGNTIYF.

The chain uses TRBV7-2 and TRBJ2-5; 8 bases map to TRBD2. Germline-derived CDR1 and CDR2 are SGHTA and FQGNSA. The CDR3 runs to 16 residues. J gave up 1 base and V 1 base, and 5 bases lay outside the gene matches. The CDR3 DNA sequence: TGTGCCAGCAGCTTAGACCCAGCGGGGGTCCAAGAGACCCAGTACTTC. Residues: CASSLDPAGVQETQYF.

This chain uses TRBV5-4 with TRBJ2-1; TRBD2 agrees at 10 bases. Unmatched junction bases numbered 4, after V lost 0 bases and J lost 7 bases. Germline CDR1 is SGHNT and CDR2 is YYREEE (reference sequence). This CDR3 contains 15 residues. CDR3 amino acids: CASSLASSGSNEQFF. DNA of the CDR3: TGTGCCAGCAGCTTGGCGTCTAGCGGGAGTAATGAGCAGTTCTTC.

The rearrangement links TRBV5-4 to TRBJ2-7; 16 bases line up with TRBD2. Germline trimming cut 4 bases from V and 2 bases from J; bases unmatched to any gene: 3. Looked up from germline, CDR1 is SGHNT and CDR2 is YYREEE (reference sequence). The CDR3 is 16 residues long. The CDR3: CASSPGTSGGAYEQYF. The CDR3 DNA reads as TGTGCCAGCAGCCCGGGGACTAGCGGGGGGGCCTACGAGCAGTACTTC.

The chain is built from TRBV7-6 and TRBJ2-1, with TRBD2 matching over 7 bases. The germline V gene encodes CDR1 SGHVS and CDR2 FNYEAQ. There are 12 residues in the CDR3. Trimming took 5 bases from V and 9 from J; bases not matched to a gene: 4. CDR3 in DNA: TGTGCCAGCAGCCGACTAGCTGGTGAGCAGTTCTTC. This translates into CASSRLAGEQFF.